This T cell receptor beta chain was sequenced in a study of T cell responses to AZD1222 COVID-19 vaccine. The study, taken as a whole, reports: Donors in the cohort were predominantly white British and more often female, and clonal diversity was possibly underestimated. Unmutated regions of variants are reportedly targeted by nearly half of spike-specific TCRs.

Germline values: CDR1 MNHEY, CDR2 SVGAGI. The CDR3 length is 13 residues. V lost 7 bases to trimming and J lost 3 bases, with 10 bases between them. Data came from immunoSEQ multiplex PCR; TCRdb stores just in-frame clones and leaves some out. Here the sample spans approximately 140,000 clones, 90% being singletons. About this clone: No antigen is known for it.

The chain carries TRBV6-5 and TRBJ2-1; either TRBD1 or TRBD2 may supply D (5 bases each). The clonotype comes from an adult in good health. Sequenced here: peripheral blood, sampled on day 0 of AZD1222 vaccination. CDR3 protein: CASTRDLYNEQFF. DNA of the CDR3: TGTGCCAGCACCCGGGACCTCTACAATGAGCAGTTCTTC.